Described below is a single T cell receptor (beta chain) sequence and its context. The sample comes from a study of response to subunit inactivated influenza vaccine. One entry per CDR3 protein results from TCRdb running MiXCR on the RT-PCR reads. The data show about 540,000 distinct CDR3 sequences, with approximately 20% seen just once and approximately 2.9% held by the top ten. The sample was also reused in another study, on T cells expressing NK-cell markers. From that report: cDNA encoding TCR beta was synthesized via 5'RACE template switching incorporating UMIs. Seven sequenced donors out of eight were HCMV-seropositive, one seronegative.

The material sequenced was CD4+ T cells sorted from PBMCs, taken 11 to 12 days after vaccination. This TCR was recovered from a man aged 45-60 years who received an inactivated influenza vaccine.

The CDR3 bases are TGTGCCAGCAGCCAAATAGGACTAGCGGGCCCCTACGAGCAGTACTTC. This gives the protein CASSQIGLAGPYEQYF. The V and J genes are TRBV3-1 and TRBJ2-7; 11 bases match TRBD2. CDR3 length equals 16 residues. Per germline, CDR1 LGHDT and CDR2 YNNKEL (reference sequence). V was clipped by 2 bases and J by 2 bases; unmatched bases: 5.